This TCR beta chain comes out of a study of T cells in Graves' hyperthyroidism and ophthalmopathy. TCR beta CDR3 regions were amplified from RNA. The TCR CDR3 was amplified in a first-round RT-PCR using the HTBI primer set. TCRdb redid the calling of the multiplex PCR reads with MiXCR, one entry per CDR3 protein. Found here are roughly 170,000 distinct CDR3 sequences, about 17% of them singletons; the top ten hold about 29%. Germline-derived CDR1 and CDR2 are SEHNR and FQNEAQ (reference sequence). Trimming at V came to 8 bases and at J to 8 bases, leaving 5 bases not matched to a gene. This CDR3 is 12 amino acids long. In its sample, this clonotype was seen many times. Its target is unknown. Hyperthyroidism, newly diagnosed and lasting under 2 months, affected patients aged 18 to 65. It was roughly 10 ml of fresh peripheral blood that supplied the PBMCs. Broader study findings: Blood held most thyroid clonotypes expanded above 0.001 frequency.

This sequence originates from a woman aged 50 to 65 with Graves' hyperthyroidism. The sequencing input was blood. The gene calls are TRBV7-9 and TRBJ1-4; 7 bases map to TRBD1. CDR3 residues: CASAHRGEKLFF. The CDR3 DNA is TGTGCCAGCGCACACAGGGGCGAAAAACTGTTTTTT.